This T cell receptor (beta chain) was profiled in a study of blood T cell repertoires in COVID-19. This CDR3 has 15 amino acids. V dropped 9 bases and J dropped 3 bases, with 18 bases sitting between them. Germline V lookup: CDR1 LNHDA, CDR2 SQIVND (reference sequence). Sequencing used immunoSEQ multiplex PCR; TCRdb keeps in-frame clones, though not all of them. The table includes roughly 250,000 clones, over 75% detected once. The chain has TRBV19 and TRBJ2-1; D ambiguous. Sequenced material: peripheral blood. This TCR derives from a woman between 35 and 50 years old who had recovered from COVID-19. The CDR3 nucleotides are TGTGCCAGCTCTACCCCCGGTAGCTACTACAATGAGCAGTTCTTC. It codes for CASSTPGSYYNEQFF.